The 31 T cell receptor beta chains reported below all come from one sample, sequenced in a study of beta chain features in type 1 diabetes. The isolated RNA, all of it, was reverse transcribed, so expressed TCRB transcripts were what got sequenced. Here immunoSEQ multiplex PCR was the method, and the copy in TCRdb shows in-frame clones only, minus some. The table records under 300,000 clones, roughly 8% of them present only once. Specimen: central memory CD4+ T cells from blood. The receptors stem from a woman in her late teens or twenties in good health.

This clone was picked up a small number of times. The chain employs TRBV18 and TRBJ2-1, with D unclear. The V end lost 10 bases, the J end lost 0 bases, and 10 bases lay between the germline ends. The CDR3 contains 13 residues. Germline V gives CDR1 KGHSH, CDR2 LQKENI. As DNA, the CDR3 is TGTGCCACCCAAGGTAGCTCCTACAATGAGCAGTTCTTC. It is translated as CATQGSSYNEQFF.

In this sample, this clone turned up many times. This CDR3 reads CASSLNPNQPQHF. In nucleotides, the CDR3 is TGCGCCAGCAGCTTAAACCCTAATCAGCCCCAGCATTTT. This chain links TRBV5-1 with TRBJ1-5, with D uncertain. Between the trimmed V and J ends, which lost 2 bases and 4 bases, there was a span of 7 bases. This CDR3 region has 13 residues. Germline CDR1 and CDR2: SGHRS and YFSETQ.

This clone was detected only a few times. This chain's CDR3 is CASSLGSLGNSYEQYF. The DNA for the CDR3 is TGCGCCAGCAGCTTGGGCTCACTTGGAAACTCCTACGAGCAGTACTTC. The chain has TRBV5-1 and TRBJ2-7; D gene ambiguous. V was pared by 0 bases and J by 0 bases, with 13 bases between. Germline loops: CDR1 SGHRS, CDR2 YFSETQ. The CDR3 has 16 amino acids.

This clone was observed a few times. The V call is TRBV5-6, the J call TRBJ1-2; possibly TRBD1 for D (5 bases). Germline CDR1 SGHDT, CDR2 YYEEEE. Trimming took off 0 bases at V and 8 bases at J, with 20 bases between the two ends. The CDR3 has 16 amino acids. The CDR3 bases are TGTGCCAGCAGCTTGGTTCTCTCCCGGGACCGCCAGGGCTACACCTTC. Encoded protein: CASSLVLSRDRQGYTF.

Worth noting for this clone: The same CDR3 also results from other DNA sequences found in this sample. The V gene is TRBV5-1, the J gene TRBJ2-3, with 7 positions matching TRBD2. V dropped 0 bases and J dropped 4; count of bases not matched to a gene: 2. The CDR3 length is 14 residues. The V gene's germline CDR1 is SGHRS and CDR2 YFSETQ. The CDR3 region is CASSLGLAADTQYF. CDR3 bases: TGCGCCAGCAGCTTGGGACTAGCCGCAGATACGCAGTATTTT.

This clone was found a few times. The rearrangement links TRBV5-1 to TRBJ1-6; 11 bases match TRBD1. V was pared by 4 bases and J by 9 bases, with 9 bases of the junction left unmatched. CDR1 is SGHRS, CDR2 YFSETQ, per germline. The CDR3 has 16 residues. The CDR3 DNA reads TGCGCCAGCAGCCTGATGGGACAGGGGGTAAGTTCACCCCTCCACTTT. Encoded protein: CASSLMGQGVSSPLHF.

This clone was detected a few times. The CDR3 spells CASSPLTGGWETQYF. The DNA of the CDR3 is TGCGCCAGCAGCCCGCTGACAGGGGGCTGGGAGACCCAGTACTTC. The rearrangement uses TRBV5-1 and TRBJ2-5; 10 bases are shared with TRBD1. This CDR3 has 15 residues. The germline gives CDR1 SGHRS, CDR2 YFSETQ. V lost 4 bases to trimming and J lost 5 bases; unmatched junction nucleotides: 8.

This clone has a handful of counts. The rearrangement uses TRBV6-5 and TRBJ1-1; D uncertain. The CDR3 spans 15 residues. V lost 7 bases and J 1 base, leaving 16 bases between the germline ends. Germline V gene data show CDR1 as MNHEY and CDR2 as SVGAGI. CDR3 loop: CASTAGSQRNTEAFF. The CDR3 region has the DNA TGTGCCAGCACCGCCGGATCGCAGAGGAACACTGAAGCTTTCTTT.

Only a few counts were recorded for this clone. The chain has TRBV4-1 and TRBJ2-1; TRBD2 agrees at 11 bases. V lost 3 bases to trimming and J lost 5 bases; unmatched junction nucleotides: 6. Germline-derived CDR1 and CDR2 are MGHRA and YSYEKL. The CDR3 is made up of 16 amino acids. The DNA of the CDR3 is TGCGCCAGCAGCCAGTCGGGGACTAGCGGCCACAATGAGCAGTTCTTC. Its protein is CASSQSGTSGHNEQFF.

The chain recombines TRBV5-4 with TRBJ1-3; maybe TRBD1 (5 bases). This CDR3 is 16 amino acids long. V was pared by 3 bases and J by 0 bases, with 13 bases between. Germline V CDR1 and CDR2: SGHNT, YYREEE (reference sequence). Here the CDR3 reads CASSYRGGGSGNTIYF. CDR3 nucleotide sequence: TGTGCCAGCAGCTACCGTGGGGGAGGCTCTGGAAACACCATATATTTT.

This clone was found once. The chain joins TRBV7-9 to TRBJ2-5; 7 nucleotides align to TRBD1. The CDR3 loop spans 18 amino acids. With 1 base clipped from V and 3 bases from J, the junction kept 14 bases outside the gene matches. CDR1 is SEHNR and CDR2 is FQNEAQ in the germline V gene (reference sequence). The CDR3 sequence is CASSLVGDRGRKEETQYF. The CDR3 DNA follows: TGTGCCAGCAGCTTAGTGGGGGACAGAGGGCGCAAGGAAGAGACCCAGTACTTC.

The sample holds a few counts of this clone. The V gene is TRBV7-2, the J gene TRBJ2-5, with D possibly called TRBD1 or TRBD2 (5 bases each). V was cut by 0 bases and J by 2 bases, with 7 bases left in between. Looked up from germline, CDR1 is SGHTA and CDR2 is FQGNSA. The CDR3 contains 14 residues. Here the CDR3 DNA reads TGTGCCAGCAGCTTAGCGGGGGTACAAGAGACCCAGTACTTC. Translating gives CASSLAGVQETQYF.

This clone was counted only a few times. The rearrangement joins TRBV5-6 to TRBJ2-5, with D unresolved. The length of the CDR3 is 12 residues. Per germline, CDR1 SGHDT and CDR2 YYEEEE. Trimming pared 5 bases from V and 4 bases from J, leaving 9 bases between. CDR3 amino acids: CASSSDGETQYF. The CDR3 DNA reads as TGTGCCAGCAGTTCGGACGGAGAGACCCAGTACTTC.

The CDR3 nucleotides are TGTGCCAGCAGCTTGGGTTTCACCGGGGAGCTGTTTTTT. Its protein product is CASSLGFTGELFF. This chain links TRBV7-3 with TRBJ2-2; D is unclear. Germline V CDR1 and CDR2: SGHTA, FQGTGA. V was cut by 3 bases and J by 4 bases, with 6 bases left in between. The CDR3 contains 13 residues.

This clone was seen just once. The rearrangement joins TRBV30 to TRBJ1-5; unclear D gene. This CDR3 region has 14 residues. Germline V CDR1 and CDR2: GTSNPN, SVGIG (reference sequence). V lost 2 bases and J lost 5, with 13 bases in between. CDR3 coding DNA: TGTGCCTGGAGTTTGTCAGGCAAGGATCAGCCCCAGCATTTT. Translation: CAWSLSGKDQPQHF.

V is TRBV5-4 and J is TRBJ1-1; D not certain. The V end was cut by 0 bases, the J end by 1 base, with 7 bases between. The V gene's germline CDR1 is SGHNT and CDR2 YYREEE (reference sequence). The CDR3 covers 14 residues. CDR3 sequence reads: CASSLAGWNTEAFF. The CDR3 bases are TGTGCCAGCAGCTTGGCCGGCTGGAACACTGAAGCTTTCTTT.

This clone came up a few times. V gene TRBV5-1 combines with J gene TRBJ1-6; D not resolved. V gave up 0 bases and J gave up 7 bases, with 5 bases separating them. In germline, CDR1 is SGHRS, CDR2 YFSETQ. CDR3 length: 13 amino acids. CDR3: CASSLGPNSPLHF. The CDR3 region has the DNA TGCGCCAGCAGCTTGGGCCCCAATTCACCCCTCCACTTT.

The chain links TRBV14 to TRBJ1-1; D not resolved. The V end lost 4 bases, the J end lost 3 bases, and 18 bases lay between the germline ends. Germline assignment: CDR1 SGHDN and CDR2 FVKESK. This CDR3 contains 16 residues. CDR3 in DNA: TGTGCCAGCAGCCCTAATCAGCTGAGGTTTTACACTGAAGCTTTCTTT. It specifies CASSPNQLRFYTEAFF.

The rearrangement joins TRBV5-6 to TRBJ1-1; 8 nucleotides match TRBD1. The germline V gene has CDR1 SGHDT and CDR2 YYEEEE. The CDR3 length is 16 residues. Trimming removed 1 base from V and 2 bases from J; junction bases left unmatched: 7. The CDR3 protein is CASSLFGQGGNTEAFF. The CDR3, as DNA: TGTGCCAGCAGCTTGTTTGGACAGGGTGGAAACACTGAAGCTTTCTTT.

This clone came up a few times. The gene calls are TRBV19 and TRBJ1-1, with D possibly matching TRBD1 (6 bases). Trimming took off 7 bases at V and 1 base at J, with 10 bases between the two ends. Germline loops: CDR1 LNHDA, CDR2 SQIVND (reference sequence). The CDR3 is made up of 13 amino acids. Written as DNA, the CDR3 is TGTGCCAGTAAGGGACAACCGAACACTGAAGCTTTCTTT. Encoded protein: CASKGQPNTEAFF.

The rearrangement joins TRBV28 to TRBJ1-1; D possibly corresponds to TRBD1 (5 bases). The CDR3 has 15 amino acids. CDR1 MDHEN and CDR2 SYDVKM come from the germline V gene. V lost 6 bases and J lost 0, with 14 bases in between. The CDR3, as DNA: TGTGCCAGCAGGCTCCTCGGGGGGGTGAACACTGAAGCTTTCTTT. This encodes CASRLLGGVNTEAFF.

This clone was seen at least ten times. The rearrangement links TRBV15 to TRBJ2-1, with a tentative D call TRBD2 (6 bases). The V gene lost 0 bases and the J gene lost 9 bases, with 12 bases spanning the gap. This CDR3 contains 14 residues. Germline CDR1 and CDR2: LNHNV and YYDKDF (reference sequence). DNA of the CDR3: TGTGCCACCAGCAGAGAGGGGCCGGGGGTTGAGCAGTTCTTC. Its translation: CATSREGPGVEQFF.

This clone was seen just once. CDR3 amino acids: CASSSNGQGGYTF. DNA of the CDR3: TGTGCCAGCAGCTCCAACGGGCAGGGAGGCTACACCTTC. The chain combines TRBV7-3 with TRBJ1-2; possibly TRBD1 for D (5 bases). The germline gives CDR1 SGHTA, CDR2 FQGTGA. The ends were cut back, 4 bases at V and 8 bases at J, with 14 bases in the middle. The CDR3 runs to 13 residues.

This clone was detected many times. CDR3 protein: CASSKAGGSNYGYTF. The DNA for the CDR3 is TGTGCCAGCTCGAAAGCAGGGGGCTCGAACTATGGCTACACCTTC. This rearrangement joins TRBV6-1 to TRBJ1-2; TRBD1 agrees at 8 bases. The V and J ends lost 8 bases and 2 bases, in that order; junction bases with no gene match: 10. The CDR3 contains 15 residues. CDR1 and CDR2 from the germline V gene are MNHNS and SASEGT.

This clone was seen only a few times. The chain links TRBV5-1 to TRBJ1-1, with 11 bases fitting TRBD1. The V gene's germline CDR1 is SGHRS and CDR2 YFSETQ. This CDR3 has 14 residues. V lost 4 bases, J lost 4 bases, and 3 bases stayed unmatched. The CDR3 nucleotides read TGCGCCAGCAGCCCAGGACAGGGGGCCACTGAAGCTTTCTTT. This encodes CASSPGQGATEAFF.

This clone has only a few counts. V and J are TRBV11-1 and TRBJ2-2, with D possibly being TRBD2 (6 bases). The CDR3 consists of 14 residues. V was trimmed by 4 bases and J by 7 bases, leaving 13 bases between them. Germline values: CDR1 SGHAT, CDR2 FQDESV (reference sequence). CDR3 sequence (DNA): TGTGCCAGCAGCTGGACCCAGGGAGGCGGGGAGCTGTTTTTT. Translating gives CASSWTQGGGELFF.

The chain employs TRBV2 and TRBJ1-5; the D gene is possibly TRBD1 (6 bases). Germline loops: CDR1 SNHLY, CDR2 FYNNEI. The CDR3 length is 15 residues. Trimming took off 1 base at V and 6 bases at J, with 13 bases between the two ends. CDR3 protein: CASSEDWGPGQPQHF. CDR3 DNA: TGTGCCAGCAGTGAAGATTGGGGGCCGGGTCAGCCCCAGCATTTT.

This clone showed up just a few times. The V call is TRBV7-2, the J call TRBJ2-7; the D is unclear. The CDR3 contains 12 residues. Between the trimmed V and J ends, which lost 3 bases and 6 bases, there was a span of 9 bases. Germline lookup yields CDR1 SGHTA and CDR2 FQGNSA. The CDR3 DNA follows: TGTGCCAGCAGCTTCGTGTATGGCGAGCAGTACTTC. As protein: CASSFVYGEQYF.

The rearrangement joins TRBV28 to TRBJ2-3; 8 nucleotides line up with TRBD1. The V gene end was trimmed by 2 bases and the J gene end by 6 bases; junction bases not matched to a gene: 7. CDR1 MDHEN and CDR2 SYDVKM come from the germline V gene. There are 15 residues in the CDR3. The CDR3 region has the DNA TGTGCCAGCAGTTTACGCGACAGGGGTGGGGATACGCAGTATTTT. Amino acids: CASSLRDRGGDTQYF.

This chain uses TRBV27 with TRBJ1-2; 7 bases map to TRBD1. Germline V lookup: CDR1 MNHEY, CDR2 SMNVEV (reference sequence). V lost 6 bases to trimming and J lost 5 bases; unmatched junction nucleotides: 6. This CDR3 comprises 13 residues. The CDR3 DNA follows: TGTGCCAGCAGGTCCGGGACAGCTTATGGCTACACCTTC. Its translation is CASRSGTAYGYTF.

In the case of this clone: One end of the junction varies from germline; a read error may be responsible. The chain recombines TRBV25-1 with TRBJ1-2; no clear D. This CDR3 is built from 11 residues. Germline CDR1 MGHDK, CDR2 SYGVNS. CDR3 loop: CASSESQRLFF. The CDR3 DNA sequence: TGTGCCAGCAGTGAATCCCAACGGCTTTTCTTC.